This T cell receptor (beta chain) was sequenced for a study of T cells in localized non-small cell lung cancer. General observations from the study: Heterogeneity is still possible, as just one tumor region was sequenced. Exceeding tumor, uninvolved adjacent lung had the highest T cell clonality. In the blood, greater T cell density corresponded to longer overall survival. Detection in adjacent lung was observed for a median approximately 52 of the top 100 tumor clones.

The CDR3 runs 13 residues. V gave up 0 bases and J gave up 6 bases, with 9 bases separating them. CDR1 is GTSNPN, CDR2 SVGIG, per germline (reference sequence). The data were produced by immunoSEQ multiplex PCR, yet TCRdb's version contains in-frame clones alone and is incomplete. There are tens of thousands of clones in the sample; roughly 90% occur only once, and about 18% lies in the top ten. Concerning this clone: The antigen remains undetermined.

The source was peripheral blood, collected before any cancer treatment. This chain uses TRBV30 with TRBJ1-5; D not resolved. The receptor's source is a male donor at least 60 years old with stage III squamous cell lung carcinoma. The CDR3 sequence is CAWSVLSGQPQHF. DNA for the CDR3: TGTGCCTGGAGTGTACTGAGTGGTCAGCCCCAGCATTTT.